The 4 T cell receptor beta chains below come from one sample, sequenced in a study of T cell responses to AZD1222 COVID-19 vaccine. Repertoires were generated with immunoSEQ multiplex PCR, while TCRdb's copy carries only in-frame clones and drops some. The profile shows 150,000 or so clones, 90% of them singletons. The sample consisted of peripheral blood, taken on day 0 of AZD1222 vaccination. These receptors came from an adult in good health.

The chain has TRBV6-5 and TRBJ1-2; 7 nucleotides align to TRBD1. V trimming: 6 bases; J trimming: 1 base; junction bases outside the gene matches: 2. Germline-derived CDR1 and CDR2 are MNHEY and SVGAGI. This CDR3 contains 13 residues. The CDR3 DNA reads as TGTGCCAGCAGGGGGGACAGTAACTATGGCTACACCTTC. Its protein is CASRGDSNYGYTF.

This rearrangement joins TRBV19 to TRBJ2-7; 7 bases agree with TRBD1. The CDR3 is 16 amino acids. V was pared by 5 bases and J by 0 bases, with 10 bases of the junction left unmatched. Germline V gene data show CDR1 as LNHDA and CDR2 as SQIVND (reference sequence). The chain's CDR3 is CASSYLPGQSSYEQYF. As DNA, the CDR3 is TGTGCCAGTAGTTATCTCCCGGGACAGAGCTCCTACGAGCAGTACTTC.

A remark on this clone: The junction departs from germline at one end; a sequencing error may be responsible. V is TRBV10-1 and J is TRBJ1-5; D might be TRBD1 (6 bases). The CDR3 has 14 amino acids. Germline V gene data show CDR1 as WNHNN and CDR2 as SYGVQD (reference sequence). The CDR3 reads CARSEGGGNQPQHF. The CDR3 coding sequence is TGCGCCCGCAGTGAGGGGGGGGGTAATCAGCCCCAGCATTTT.

V and J are TRBV18 and TRBJ1-2; D is unclear. Germline-derived CDR1 and CDR2 are KGHSH and LQKENI. Trimming removed 0 bases from V and 6 bases from J, with 8 bases in between. The CDR3 covers 13 residues. This chain's CDR3 is CASSPPAAHGYTF. In nucleotides, the CDR3 is TGTGCCAGCTCACCACCGGCAGCCCATGGCTACACCTTC.